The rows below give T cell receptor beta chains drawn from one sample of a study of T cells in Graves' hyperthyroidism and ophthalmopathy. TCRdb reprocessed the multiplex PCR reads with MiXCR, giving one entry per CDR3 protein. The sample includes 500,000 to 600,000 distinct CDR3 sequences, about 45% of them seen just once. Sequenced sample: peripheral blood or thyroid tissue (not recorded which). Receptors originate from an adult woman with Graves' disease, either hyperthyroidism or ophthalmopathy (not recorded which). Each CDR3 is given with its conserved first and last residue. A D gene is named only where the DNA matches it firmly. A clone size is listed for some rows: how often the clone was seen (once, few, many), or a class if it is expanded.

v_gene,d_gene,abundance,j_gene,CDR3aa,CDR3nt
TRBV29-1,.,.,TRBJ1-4,CSGRDSSNEKLFF,TGCAGCGGACGGGACTCCTCGAATGAAAAACTGTTTTTT
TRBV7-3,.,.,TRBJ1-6,CASSQVAGGSPLHF,TGTGCCAGCAGCCAGGTAGCAGGTGGTTCACCCCTCCACTTT
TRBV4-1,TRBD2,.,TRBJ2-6,CASSQGGSGTYVLTF,TGCGCCAGCAGCCAAGGGGGTAGCGGGACCTACGTCCTGACTTTC
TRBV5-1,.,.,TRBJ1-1,CASSFGTPYLAFF,TGCGCCAGCAGCTTTGGGACACCCTACCTGGCTTTCTTT
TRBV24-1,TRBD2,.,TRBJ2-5,CATSDATSGSLGGRETQYF,TGTGCCACCAGTGATGCTACTAGCGGGAGTTTAGGCGGCCGGGAGACCCAGTACTTC
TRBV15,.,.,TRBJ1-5,CATSRGLGVHQPQHF,TGTGCCACCAGCAGAGGTTTGGGAGTCCATCAGCCCCAGCATTTT
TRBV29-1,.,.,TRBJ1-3,CIVGGLGNTIYF,TGCATCGTTGGTGGGCTCGGAAACACCATATATTTT
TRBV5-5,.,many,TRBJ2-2,CASSGGRVGELFF,TGTGCCAGCAGCGGGGGGAGAGTCGGGGAGCTGTTTTTT
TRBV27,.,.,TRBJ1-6,CASSLSNVREQIHPLHF,TGTGCCAGCAGTCTCTCTAACGTCAGGGAACAAATTCACCCCCTCCACTTT
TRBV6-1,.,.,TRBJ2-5,CASTPSRGGYQETQYF,TGTGCCAGCACCCCATCGCGAGGGGGGTACCAAGAGACCCAGTACTTC
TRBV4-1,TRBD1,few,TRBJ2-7,CASSRGGTGFYEQYF,TGCGCCAGCAGCCGGGGGGGGACAGGGTTTTACGAGCAGTACTTC
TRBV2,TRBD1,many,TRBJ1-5,CASRLYGTGDHQPQHF,TGTGCCAGCAGGCTTTACGGGACAGGGGATCATCAGCCCCAGCATTTT
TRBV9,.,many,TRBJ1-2,CASSLDSSLGGYTF,TGTGCCAGCAGCCTAGACAGCAGTCTTGGCGGCTACACCTTC
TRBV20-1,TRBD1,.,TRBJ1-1,CSARDAQGDTEAFF,TGCAGTGCTAGAGACGCTCAGGGGGACACTGAAGCTTTCTTT
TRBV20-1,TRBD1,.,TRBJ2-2,CSAPFPTGGADTGELFF,TGCAGTGCGCCCTTCCCCACAGGGGGCGCGGACACCGGGGAGCTGTTTTTT
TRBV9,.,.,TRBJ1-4,CASSVADRGYEKLFF,TGTGCCAGCAGCGTTGCGGACCGGGGATATGAAAAACTGTTTTTT
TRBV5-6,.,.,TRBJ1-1,CASSFGTQIPGLNQAFF,TGTGCCAGCAGCTTCGGAACTCAGATTCCGGGACTGAACCAAGCTTTCTTT
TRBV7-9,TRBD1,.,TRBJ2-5,CASSRTLGQGAQETQYF,TGTGCCAGCAGCCGCACGTTAGGACAGGGGGCCCAAGAGACCCAGTACTTC
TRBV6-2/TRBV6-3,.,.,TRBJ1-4,CASSHLRGATNEKLFF,TGTGCCAGCAGTCACCTCAGGGGTGCAACTAATGAAAAACTGTTTTTT
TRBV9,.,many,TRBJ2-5,CASSVGVRGTQEAQYF,TGTGCCAGCAGCGTAGGCGTCAGGGGCACTCAAGAGGCCCAGTACTTC
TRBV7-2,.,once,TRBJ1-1,CASSRGTTTQAFF,TGTGCCAGCAGCCGAGGGACAACGACCCAAGCTTTCTTT
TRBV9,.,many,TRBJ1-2,CASSVGSRDGYTF,TGTGCCAGCAGCGTAGGCAGCAGGGATGGCTACACCTTC
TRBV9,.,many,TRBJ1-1,CASSVGLANTEAFF,TGTGCCAGCAGCGTAGGGTTGGCGAACACTGAAGCTTTCTTT
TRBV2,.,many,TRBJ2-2,CASSEDGLQVELFF,TGTGCCAGCAGTGAAGACGGCCTTCAGGTGGAGCTGTTTTTT
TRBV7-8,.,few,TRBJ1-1,CASRRLGRPPAAFF,TGTGCCAGCAGACGCCTGGGACGCCCCCCGGCCGCTTTCTTT
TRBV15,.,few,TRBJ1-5,CATSSSDSSNQPQHF,TGTGCCACCAGCAGTTCTGATAGTAGCAATCAGCCCCAGCATTTT
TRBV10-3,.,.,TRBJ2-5,CARDRRVGTQYF,TGTGCTAGAGATCGCAGGGTGGGGACCCAGTACTTC
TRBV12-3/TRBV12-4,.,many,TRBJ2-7,CASTAMGLNYEQYF,TGTGCCAGCACCGCCATGGGGCTAAACTACGAGCAGTACTTC
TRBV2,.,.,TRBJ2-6,CASSENGNVLTF,TGTGCCAGCAGTGAAAACGGCAACGTCCTGACTTTC